This TCR beta chain was documented in a study of Ad26.COV2.S vaccination and SARS-CoV-2 variants. Study-wide findings and caveats: Marked by substantial breadth, spike-specific CD8+ and CD4+ T cell responses were reportedly seen after vaccination.

This clone has only one observation. What it recognizes is unknown. The protocol was immunoSEQ multiplex PCR, while the TCRdb copy is restricted to in-frame clones and leaves out a portion. Here the sample spans some 480,000 clones, roughly nine tenths being singletons. Treatment indicated: about 20 received Ad26.COV2.S at low or high dose, single or two shots; about five received placebo; per-sample allocation not given. Day 63 following the first vaccine or placebo injection was when the samples were taken. Germline loops: CDR1 SGHNT, CDR2 YYREEE (reference sequence). The CDR3 totals 14 residues. V was pared by 2 bases and J by 5 bases, with 10 bases between.

This sequence originates from a person between 18 and 60 years old who received the Ad26.COV2.S COVID-19 vaccine or a placebo. The V call is TRBV5-4, the J call TRBJ1-4, with a tentative D call TRBD1 (6 bases). The sample consisted of peripheral blood, taken in a trial of Ad26.COV2.S vaccine versus placebo. CDR3 sequence (DNA): TGTGCCAGCAGCTTTGGGGGGCGAAATGAAAAACTGTTTTTT. Translation: CASSFGGRNEKLFF.